Presented here are 23 T cell receptor beta chains from one specimen sequenced in a study of blood T cell repertoires in COVID-19. TCRdb's copy holds only in-frame clones and misses some; the assay was immunoSEQ multiplex PCR. The data hold approximately 150,000 clones, with approximately 86% observed a single time. Material for sequencing was PBMCs or T cells enriched from blood (not recorded which). These receptors were taken from a middle-aged woman who had recovered from COVID-19.

In this sample, this clone turned up once. The chain couples TRBV27 to TRBJ2-2, with 8 positions matching TRBD1. Germline lookup yields CDR1 MNHEY and CDR2 SMNVEV (reference sequence). CDR3 size: 17 residues. V dropped 5 bases and J dropped 0; count of bases not matched to a gene: 8. The CDR3 reads CASSPNRQGTNTGELFF. In DNA form, the CDR3 reads TGTGCCAGCAGTCCAAACCGACAGGGGACGAACACCGGGGAGCTGTTTTTT.

The genes are TRBV28 and TRBJ1-5; weak D call: TRBD1 (6 bases). Germline V gives CDR1 MDHEN, CDR2 SYDVKM. Deletions cut 3 bases from V and 5 bases from J, with 14 bases between. The CDR3 spans 15 residues. The CDR3 DNA follows: TGTGCCAGCAGTTTCCCCGGACAGCCCTATCAGCCCCAGCATTTT. Encoded protein: CASSFPGQPYQPQHF.

The CDR3 DNA reads TGTGCCAGCAGTCCGACAGGGACAGATACGCAGTATTTT. Translation gives CASSPTGTDTQYF. V and J are TRBV11-2 and TRBJ2-3; 7 nucleotides agree with TRBD1. The V segment lost 6 bases and the J segment 3 bases; nucleotides outside the gene matches: 3. Looked up from germline, CDR1 is SGHAT and CDR2 is FQNNGV. The CDR3 spans 13 residues.

The genes are TRBV5-5 and TRBJ1-5, with 8 bases matching TRBD1. V was clipped by 4 bases and J by 7 bases; unmatched bases: 7. From germline, CDR1 is SGHKS and CDR2 YYEKEE (reference sequence). The CDR3 totals 14 residues. DNA of the CDR3: TGTGCCAGCAGCCCCGGACAGGGCGGCCAGCCCCAGCATTTT. This sequence encodes CASSPGQGGQPQHF.

The genes are TRBV14 and TRBJ1-2; tentatively, D is TRBD1 (5 bases). The CDR3 spans 14 residues. V lost 4 bases to trimming and J lost 3 bases, with 12 bases between them. Germline V lookup: CDR1 SGHDN, CDR2 FVKESK. The CDR3 here is CASSRVQGDYGYTF. CDR3 DNA sequence: TGTGCCAGCAGCCGGGTTCAGGGTGACTATGGCTACACCTTC.

The chain employs TRBV6-4 and TRBJ1-4; D may be TRBD1 (5 bases). This CDR3 is 14 amino acids long. The germline CDR1 and CDR2 sequences are MRHNA and SNTAGT. V lost 0 bases and J lost 9, with 11 bases in between. The CDR3 region is CASSDSSQGKKLFF. Here the CDR3 DNA reads TGTGCCAGCAGTGACTCGTCGCAGGGAAAAAAACTGTTTTTT.

This chain links TRBV11-2 with TRBJ2-1, with 9 nucleotides matching TRBD2. Unmatched junction bases numbered 7, after V lost 0 bases and J lost 13 bases. The CDR3 runs 14 residues. Germline loops: CDR1 SGHAT, CDR2 FQNNGV. The CDR3 region is CASSLDGSGRAQFF. The CDR3 nucleotides read TGTGCCAGCAGCTTAGATGGTAGCGGGAGAGCACAGTTCTTC.

The chain is built from TRBV4-2 and TRBJ1-3; no firm D call. The CDR3 covers 16 residues. Trimming shortened V by 0 bases and J by 0 bases, and 9 bases separated the two germline ends. Germline V CDR1 and CDR2: LGHNA, YNFKEQ. The CDR3, as DNA: TGTGCCAGCAGCCAAGATCCCCAGTACTCTGGAAACACCATATATTTT. Translation: CASSQDPQYSGNTIYF.

This chain uses TRBV18 with TRBJ2-1; 8 bases agree with TRBD2. This CDR3 contains 15 residues. V was clipped by 0 bases and J by 9 bases; unmatched bases: 7. Per germline, CDR1 KGHSH and CDR2 LQKENI. The CDR3, as DNA: TGTGCCAGCTCACCACCGAGTGGAACTAGCGGTGAGCAGTTCTTC. Its protein is CASSPPSGTSGEQFF.

The chain employs TRBV9 and TRBJ1-2; D is undetermined. The CDR3 is made up of 13 amino acids. Germline values: CDR1 SGDLS, CDR2 YYNGEE. Trimming stripped 0 bases from V and 5 bases from J, with 8 bases between. CDR3 sequence (DNA): TGTGCCAGCAGCGTAGGGTCGGGGTATGGCTACACCTTC. Translating it yields CASSVGSGYGYTF.

The chain has TRBV4-1 and TRBJ1-5; TRBD1 aligns across 8 bases. V was clipped by 2 bases and J by 0 bases; unmatched bases: 15. Germline V gene data show CDR1 as MGHRA and CDR2 as YSYEKL. The CDR3 covers 20 residues. The CDR3 nucleotides are TGCGCCAGCAGCCAATCACAATTACCTCAGGGGGCGAGTAGCAATCAGCCCCAGCATTTT. Residues: CASSQSQLPQGASSNQPQHF.

The chain is built from TRBV7-9 and TRBJ1-1, with TRBD1 as a possible D gene (5 bases). The germline gives CDR1 SEHNR, CDR2 FQNEAQ (reference sequence). V lost 6 bases, J lost 3 bases, and 23 bases lay in between. CDR3 length: 17 amino acids. The CDR3 DNA follows: TGTGCCAGCAGAGCAGACCGGGACTCTAACCCGCACACTGAAGCTTTCTTT. This sequence encodes CASRADRDSNPHTEAFF.

The V call is TRBV19, the J call TRBJ2-1; 9 nucleotides align to TRBD1. V shed 6 bases and J 8 bases; nucleotides not matched to a gene: 8. The CDR3 extends over 14 amino acids. Germline CDR1 and CDR2: LNHDA and SQIVND (reference sequence). Here the CDR3 reads CASSRATGGHEQFF. DNA for the CDR3: TGTGCCAGTAGCCGAGCTACAGGGGGCCATGAGCAGTTCTTC.

The V and J genes are TRBV5-6 and TRBJ1-5, with TRBD1 matching 9 bases. J lost 2 bases, V lost 1 base, and 10 bases had no gene match. CDR3 length: 18 residues. Germline V gene sequence: CDR1 SGHDT, CDR2 YYEEEE. CDR3 DNA: TGTGCCAGCAGCTTGTATACCGGGACAGGGACGGGCAATCAGCCCCAGCATTTT. It specifies CASSLYTGTGTGNQPQHF.

The rearrangement joins TRBV5-1 to TRBJ2-1; 8 positions match TRBD2. V shed 0 bases and J 7 bases; nucleotides not matched to a gene: 9. The CDR3 extends over 16 amino acids. The V gene's germline CDR1 is SGHRS and CDR2 YFSETQ. The CDR3 loop is CASSLVAGILRNEQFF. The CDR3 nucleotides are TGCGCCAGCAGCTTGGTAGCGGGGATCCTTCGGAATGAGCAGTTCTTC.

The chain carries TRBV11-1 and TRBJ1-6; the match to TRBD1 covers 7 bases. With V trimmed by 5 bases and J by 5 bases, 3 bases remained unmatched. The CDR3 is 14 amino acids. Germline V gene data show CDR1 as SGHAT and CDR2 as FQDESV (reference sequence). As DNA, the CDR3 is TGTGCCAGCAGCCAAGGACAGGATAATTCACCCCTCCACTTT. It is translated as CASSQGQDNSPLHF. Supplemented by reference TRBV11-1 and TRBJ1-6, the full variable domain reads EAEVAQSPRYKITEKSQAVAFWCDPISGHATLYWYRQILGQGPELLVQFQDESVVDDSQLPKDRFSAERLKGVDSTLKIQPAELGDSAMYLCASSQGQDNSPLHFGNGTRLTVT.

Comments on this clone: At the DNA level, this CDR3 is encoded by other sequences in the same sample as well. The rearrangement uses TRBV5-1 and TRBJ2-2, with TRBD2 identical over 8 bases. This CDR3 is built from 15 residues. Unmatched junction bases numbered 4, after V lost 4 bases and J lost 2 bases. Germline CDR1 reads SGHRS; CDR2 reads YFSETQ. CDR3 DNA: TGCGCCAGCAGCCTGAGCGGGAGAAACACCGGGGAGCTGTTTTTT. It translates to CASSLSGRNTGELFF.

The sample holds one count of this clone. This chain connects TRBV30 to TRBJ1-5; no reliable D call. Germline loops: CDR1 GTSNPN, CDR2 SVGIG (reference sequence). The length of the CDR3 is 17 residues. Trimming cost V 4 bases and J 3 bases, with 22 bases left between them. The chain's CDR3 is CAWTPRLGRTLNQPQHF. The CDR3 nucleotides read TGTGCCTGGACACCCCGCCTAGGGAGAACACTCAATCAGCCCCAGCATTTT.

The chain combines TRBV7-3 with TRBJ1-1, with TRBD1 as a possible D gene (6 bases). V shed 4 bases and J shed 1 base, with 10 bases lying between them. Germline assignment: CDR1 SGHTA and CDR2 FQGTGA. The CDR3 runs to 14 residues. The CDR3 region is CASSSQGSNTEAFF. CDR3 bases: TGTGCCAGCAGCTCACAGGGATCGAACACTGAAGCTTTCTTT.

The rearrangement links TRBV7-8 to TRBJ1-5, with 9 bases aligning to TRBD1. This CDR3 comprises 18 residues. V gave up 5 bases and J gave up 3 bases; unmatched junction bases: 14. CDR1 SGHVS and CDR2 FQNEAQ come from the germline V gene. This chain's CDR3 is CASSPLGGGQGNNQPQHF. CDR3 bases: TGTGCCAGCAGCCCATTAGGGGGGGGACAGGGAAACAATCAGCCCCAGCATTTT.

The chain carries TRBV5-1 and TRBJ2-7; maybe TRBD2 (5 bases). Germline CDR1 reads SGHRS; CDR2 reads YFSETQ. V was shortened by 0 bases and J by 5 bases, with 12 bases between the two germline ends. The CDR3 consists of 14 residues. The CDR3 loop reads CASSLGSVRDEQYF. The CDR3 DNA is TGCGCCAGCAGCTTGGGGTCTGTGCGGGACGAGCAGTACTTC.

This chain connects TRBV5-4 to TRBJ1-4; 9 nucleotides match TRBD1. CDR1 is SGHNT, CDR2 YYREEE, per germline (reference sequence). J was trimmed by 4 bases and V by 0 bases; bases with no gene match: 4. The CDR3 sequence is 16 residues long. The CDR3, as DNA: TGTGCCAGCAGCTTGGACAGGGGGCTGAATAATGAAAAACTGTTTTTT. Translated: CASSLDRGLNNEKLFF.

The chain recombines TRBV6-2 or TRBV6-3 with TRBJ2-2, with TRBD2 identical over 12 bases. CDR1 and CDR2 from the germline V gene are MNHEY and SVGEGT. This CDR3 comprises 17 residues. V was clipped by 3 bases and J by 4 bases; unmatched bases: 6. CDR3 region: CASSYPPGLAGTGELFF. The CDR3 region has the DNA TGTGCCAGCAGTTATCCGCCGGGACTAGCGGGCACCGGGGAGCTGTTTTTT.